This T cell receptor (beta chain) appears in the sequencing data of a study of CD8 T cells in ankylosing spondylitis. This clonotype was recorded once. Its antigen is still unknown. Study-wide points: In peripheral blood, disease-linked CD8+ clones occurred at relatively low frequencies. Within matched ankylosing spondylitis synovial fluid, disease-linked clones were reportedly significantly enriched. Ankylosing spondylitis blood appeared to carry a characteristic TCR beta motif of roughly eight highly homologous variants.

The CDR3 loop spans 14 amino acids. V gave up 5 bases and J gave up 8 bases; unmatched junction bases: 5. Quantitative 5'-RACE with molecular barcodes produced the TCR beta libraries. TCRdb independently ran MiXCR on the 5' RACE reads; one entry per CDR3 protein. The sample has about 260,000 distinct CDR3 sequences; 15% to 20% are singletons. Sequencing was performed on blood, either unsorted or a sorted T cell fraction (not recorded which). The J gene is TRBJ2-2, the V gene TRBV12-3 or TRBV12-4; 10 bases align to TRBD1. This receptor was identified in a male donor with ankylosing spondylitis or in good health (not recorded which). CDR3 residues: CASSLGTGVGELFF. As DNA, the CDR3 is TGTGCCAGCAGTCTGGGGACAGGGGTGGGGGAGCTGTTTTTT.